The rows below give T cell receptor beta chains drawn from one sample of a study of cytomegalovirus exposure and HLA in healthy donors. Sequencing was performed with immunoSEQ multiplex PCR; in TCRdb, only in-frame clones are kept and a portion is missing. Of about 100,000 clones listed, 9.5% to 13% are singletons. The sample comprised PBMCs. These receptors all come from a man aged 40-50 years in good health and CMV-seropositive. The CDR3 runs from the conserved cysteine through the conserved F or W. D genes are given only for firm matches. Size tells how often a clone was seen (once, few, many) or the class of an expanded clone, and some rows leave it out.

J gene	clone size	V gene	D gene	CDR3 protein	CDR3 DNA
TRBJ2-7	few	TRBV19	TRBD1	CASRPTGETYEQYF	TGTGCCAGTAGGCCGACAGGGGAGACCTACGAGCAGTACTTC
TRBJ2-3	few	TRBV11-3	TRBD2	CASSSRLAGGGTRTDTQYF	TGTGCCAGCAGCTCTCGCCTAGCGGGAGGGGGGACCCGCACAGATACGCAGTATTTT
TRBJ2-3	.	TRBV20-1	.	CSALFTDTQYF	TGCAGTGCCCTTTTCACAGATACGCAGTATTTT
TRBJ2-3	few	TRBV30	.	CAWSASNTQYF	TGTGCCTGGAGTGCCAGTAATACGCAGTATTTT
TRBJ1-1	.	TRBV4-2	.	CASSPGQHMNTEAFF	TGTGCCAGCAGCCCCGGACAGCACATGAACACTGAAGCTTTCTTT
TRBJ2-2	few	TRBV6-1	.	CASSNTGNTGELFF	TGTGCCAGCAGCAATACAGGGAACACCGGGGAGCTGTTTTTT
TRBJ2-7	few	TRBV6-6	TRBD2	CASTQPGRAADEQYF	TGTGCCAGCACCCAACCCGGGAGGGCCGCAGACGAGCAGTACTTC
TRBJ2-5	few	TRBV30	TRBD1	CAWGPGQGMETQYF	TGTGCCTGGGGACCGGGACAGGGGATGGAGACCCAGTACTTC
TRBJ2-3	.	TRBV13	TRBD2	CASSLGGGSWRTDTQYF	TGTGCCAGCAGCTTAGGAGGCGGGAGTTGGAGAACAGATACGCAGTATTTT
TRBJ2-1	few	TRBV5-1	TRBD2	CASSFRLAGGEQFF	TGCGCCAGCAGCTTCAGACTAGCGGGAGGTGAGCAGTTCTTC
TRBJ2-7	.	TRBV2	.	CASSRRTAYEQYF	TGTGCCAGCAGTCGCCGGACAGCCTACGAGCAGTACTTC
TRBJ1-2	few	TRBV29-1	.	CSAAPRGRSYGYTF	TGCAGCGCCGCCCCCAGGGGTCGAAGCTATGGCTACACCTTC
TRBJ1-5	.	TRBV6-6	.	CASSYRQGNEPQHF	TGTGCCAGCAGTTACCGGCAGGGAAATGAGCCCCAGCATTTT
TRBJ2-3	few	TRBV7-9	TRBD2	CASSIGTSGGTDTQYF	TGTGCCAGCAGCATCGGGACTAGCGGGGGCACAGATACGCAGTATTTT
TRBJ1-5	few	TRBV28	TRBD1	CASSLTGYSNQPQHF	TGTGCCAGCAGCTTGACAGGGTATAGCAATCAGCCCCAGCATTTT
TRBJ1-5	.	TRBV13	.	CASTNRESNQPQHF	TGTGCCAGCACCAACCGGGAAAGCAATCAGCCCCAGCATTTT
TRBJ1-3	.	TRBV9	.	CASSVGQAAWENTIYF	TGTGCCAGCAGCGTAGGACAGGCCGCCTGGGAAAACACCATATATTTT
TRBJ2-1	few	TRBV14	.	CASSQDGEAANEQFF	TGTGCCAGCAGCCAAGATGGGGAAGCGGCAAATGAGCAGTTCTTC
TRBJ2-5	few	TRBV7-8	.	CASSLSASLQETQYF	TGTGCCAGCAGCTTATCCGCATCACTCCAAGAGACCCAGTACTTC
TRBJ1-1	.	TRBV5-6	.	CASSYGQMNTEAFF	TGTGCCAGCAGCTACGGACAGATGAACACTGAAGCTTTCTTT
TRBJ2-1	few	TRBV11-2	TRBD2	CASSSRTSGEQFF	TGTGCCAGCAGCTCCAGGACTAGCGGAGAGCAGTTCTTC
TRBJ2-5	few	TRBV6-1	.	CASSGGSQETQYF	TGTGCCAGCAGTGGAGGCTCCCAAGAGACCCAGTACTTC
TRBJ2-3	.	TRBV2	.	CASSPGGVDTQYF	TGTGCCAGCAGCCCAGGCGGGGTAGATACGCAGTATTTT
TRBJ2-2	.	TRBV2	TRBD2	CASSLAGGPAGELFF	TGTGCCAGCAGTCTAGCGGGAGGGCCTGCCGGGGAGCTGTTTTTT
TRBJ1-1	.	TRBV14	TRBD1	CASSRDRRTEAFF	TGTGCCAGCAGCCGGGACAGAAGGACTGAAGCTTTCTTT
TRBJ2-7	few	TRBV6-1	.	CASSEDMSSSYEQYF	TGTGCCAGCAGTGAAGACATGTCAAGCTCCTACGAGCAGTACTTC
TRBJ2-7	few	TRBV2	.	CASSETGDSKYF	TGTGCCAGCAGTGAAACTGGAGACAGTAAGTACTTC
TRBJ1-1	.	TRBV11-1	TRBD1	CASSFEGGLNTEAFF	TGTGCCAGCAGCTTCGAAGGGGGCCTCAACACTGAAGCTTTCTTT
TRBJ2-3	.	TRBV27	TRBD2	CASSHGTSGREMQYF	TGTGCCAGCAGTCACGGGACTAGCGGGAGGGAAATGCAGTATTTT
TRBJ2-1	.	TRBV13	.	CASSLAGDNEQFF	TGTGCCAGCAGCTTAGCAGGGGACAATGAGCAGTTCTTC
TRBJ2-5	.	TRBV10-3	.	CAIRGIETQYF	TGTGCCATCCGAGGAATAGAGACCCAGTACTTC
TRBJ2-2	.	TRBV29-1	.	CSAPRGGQDGELFF	TGCAGCGCCCCTAGGGGGGGGCAGGACGGGGAGCTGTTTTTT
TRBJ1-5	.	TRBV28	.	CASSSYRVNQPQHF	TGTGCCAGCAGTTCTTACAGGGTCAATCAGCCCCAGCATTTT
TRBJ1-2	.	TRBV15	.	CATSRGQANYGYTF	TGTGCCACCAGCAGAGGACAGGCTAACTATGGCTACACCTTC
TRBJ2-7	.	TRBV9	TRBD1	CASSDTGTGFYEQYF	TGTGCCAGCAGCGATACCGGGACAGGTTTTTACGAGCAGTACTTC
TRBJ2-1	few	TRBV5-4	.	CASSPSTGTYNEQFF	TGTGCCAGCAGTCCCAGTACCGGGACCTACAATGAGCAGTTCTTC
TRBJ2-1	few	TRBV29-1	TRBD2	CSVLAGGPIEQFF	TGCAGCGTTCTTGCGGGAGGGCCTATTGAGCAGTTCTTC
TRBJ2-1	.	TRBV28	TRBD2	CASSPTAGTNLEGEQFF	TGTGCCAGCAGTCCCACAGCCGGGACTAATCTCGAGGGTGAGCAGTTCTTC
TRBJ2-3	.	TRBV11-2	.	CASSLILTDTQYF	TGTGCCAGCAGCTTAATACTCACAGATACGCAGTATTTT